This T cell receptor beta chain was found in a study of metastatic and nonmetastatic thyroid tumors. Turning to the study itself: Peripheral blood and tumor or nodule samples from malignant and benign thyroid patients were compared. The study, taken as a whole, reports: When malignant thyroid tumors were compared with benign nodules, TCR beta diversity was reportedly significantly higher in the malignant tumors. This held in both blood and tumor samples.

Patients underwent thyroid surgery, and none had received any treatment before it. The sample holds a few counts of this clone. Its specificity is not known. CDR1 and CDR2 from the germline V gene are SNHLY and FYNNEI. CDR3 length equals 15 residues. The germline V and J ends were trimmed by 10 bases and 5 bases, with 18 bases remaining between them. TCRdb reanalyzed the PCR reads with MiXCR. The profile shows around 16,000 clones, under 35% of them singletons. This chain connects TRBV2 to TRBJ1-6; D is undetermined. Sequenced material: adjacent normal tissue. The source is a female donor with papillary thyroid cancer or a benign thyroid nodule (not recorded which). Some clones in this sample may be carry-over from other donors' samples. Here the CDR3 DNA reads TGTGCCACCCAATCACGGGTGGGGAATAATTCACCCCTCCACTTT. Its translation is CATQSRVGNNSPLHF. Using reference TRBV2 and TRBJ1-6 for the parts outside the CDR3, the full variable domain is EPEVTQTPSHQVTQMGQEVILRCVPISNHLYFYWYRQILGQKVEFLVSFYNNEISEKSEIFDDQFSVERPDGSNFTLKIRSTKLEDSAMYFCATQSRVGNNSPLHFGNGTRLTVT.